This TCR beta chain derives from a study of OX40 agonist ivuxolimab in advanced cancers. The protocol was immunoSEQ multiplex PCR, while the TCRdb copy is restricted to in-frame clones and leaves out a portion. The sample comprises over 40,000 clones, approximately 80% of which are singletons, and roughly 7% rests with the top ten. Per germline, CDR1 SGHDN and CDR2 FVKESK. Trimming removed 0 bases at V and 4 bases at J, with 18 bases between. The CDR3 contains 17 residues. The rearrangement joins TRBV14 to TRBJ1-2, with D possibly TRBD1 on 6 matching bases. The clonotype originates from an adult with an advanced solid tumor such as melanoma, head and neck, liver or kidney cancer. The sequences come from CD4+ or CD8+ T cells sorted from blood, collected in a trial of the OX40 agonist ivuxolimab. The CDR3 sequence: CASSQDPRQAELYGYTF. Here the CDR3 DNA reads TGTGCCAGCAGCCAAGATCCCCGACAGGCTGAACTCTATGGCTACACCTTC. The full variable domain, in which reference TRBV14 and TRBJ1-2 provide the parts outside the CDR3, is EAGVTQFPSHSVIEKGQTVTLRCDPISGHDNLYWYRRVMGKEIKFLLHFVKESKQDESGMPNNRFLAERTGGTYSTLKVQPAELEDSGVYFCASSQDPRQAELYGYTFGSGTRLTVV.